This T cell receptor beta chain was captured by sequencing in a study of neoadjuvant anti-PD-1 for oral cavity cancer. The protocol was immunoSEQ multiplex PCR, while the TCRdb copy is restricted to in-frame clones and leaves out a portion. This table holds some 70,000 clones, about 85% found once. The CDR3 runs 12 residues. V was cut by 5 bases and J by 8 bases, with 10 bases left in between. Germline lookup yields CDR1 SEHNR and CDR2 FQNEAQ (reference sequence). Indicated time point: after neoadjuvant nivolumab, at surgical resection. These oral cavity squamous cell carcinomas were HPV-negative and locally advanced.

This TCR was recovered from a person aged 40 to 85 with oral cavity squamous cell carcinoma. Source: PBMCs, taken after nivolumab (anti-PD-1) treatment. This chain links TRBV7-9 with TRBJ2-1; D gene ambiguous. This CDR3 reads CASSQRFDEQFF. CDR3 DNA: TGTGCCAGCAGCCAACGATTCGATGAGCAGTTCTTC.